Below are 4 T cell receptor beta chains sequenced from a single sample in a study of HIV-infected children after antiretroviral therapy interruption. Described treatment: PENTA 11 planned treatment interruption arm or continuous ART arm. A 3' RACE protocol on RNA, with unique molecular identifiers, produced the TCR library. TCRdb processed the 3' RACE reads anew with MiXCR; each CDR3 protein has one entry. The sample gives more than 75,000 distinct CDR3 sequences, 6% to 8.5% of which show up once; around 1.1% is in the top ten. The sequencing used CD45RA+ CD4+ T cells from PBMCs, pooled from several time points, collected from a donor given antiretroviral therapy, either interrupted or continuous. Subset denoted: naive CD4+ CD45RA+ CD45RO- T cells. Every receptor here comes from a pool of human donors with HIV.

This clonotype was counted many times. The chain uses TRBV5-1 and TRBJ1-1; D is uncertain. The CDR3 covers 13 residues. CDR1 and CDR2 (germline): SGHRS, YFSETQ. With 3 bases removed from V and 5 bases from J, the gap between germline ends came to 11 bases. The CDR3 spells CASSYDRSTEAFF. The CDR3 region has the DNA TGCGCCAGCAGCTACGACCGTAGTACTGAAGCTTTCTTT. The whole variable domain, remainder taken from reference TRBV5-1 and TRBJ1-1, is KAGVTQTPRYLIKTRGQQVTLSCSPISGHRSVSWYQQTPGQGLQFLFEYFSETQRNKGNFPGRFSGRQFSNSRSEMNVSTLELGDSALYLCASSYDRSTEAFFGQGTRLTVV.

This clonotype showed up many times. This chain links TRBV5-1 with TRBJ2-1, with 7 bases fitting TRBD1. The CDR3 totals 14 residues. With V trimmed by 1 base and J by 5 bases, 3 bases remained unmatched. CDR1 is SGHRS and CDR2 is YFSETQ in the germline V gene. In DNA form, the CDR3 reads TGCGCCAGCAGCTTGACAGGGGCCAACAATGAGCAGTTCTTC. Amino acids: CASSLTGANNEQFF.

This clonotype has at least ten counts. The rearrangement joins TRBV5-1 to TRBJ2-7, with TRBD2 matching over 7 bases. The CDR3 extends over 15 amino acids. V dropped 4 bases and J dropped 6; count of bases not matched to a gene: 13. The germline V gene encodes CDR1 SGHRS and CDR2 YFSETQ. The CDR3 loop reads CASSVTTGGGREQYF. The CDR3 nucleotides are TGCGCCAGCAGCGTAACCACGGGAGGCGGCCGCGAGCAGTACTTC.

Many counts were recorded for this clonotype. The genes are TRBV2 and TRBJ2-5, with 7 nucleotides matching TRBD2. V shed 3 bases, J shed 9 bases, and the junction held 7 bases outside the gene matches. The CDR3 is made up of 13 amino acids. The V gene's germline CDR1 is SNHLY and CDR2 FYNNEI. The CDR3 sequence: CASSDRGDGAQYF. The CDR3 region has the DNA TGTGCCAGCAGTGATCGGGGGGATGGGGCCCAGTACTTC.